These T cell receptor beta chains were read from a single sample in a study of T cell repertoires in ileal Crohn's disease. Profiling relied on immunoSEQ multiplex PCR, and the TCRdb table lists in-frame clones only, not all of them. In total, the table holds roughly 7 clones. Sequences were obtained from a sorted T cell subset from the ileum. The receptors were gathered from an adult with Crohn's disease. Both conserved end residues are part of each CDR3. D genes are given only for firm matches.

D gene: NA
J gene: TRBJ1-2
V gene: TRBV5-4
CDR3 protein: CASGIRVPGNYGYTF
CDR3 DNA: TGTGCCAGCGGTATTCGCGTACCAGGAAACTATGGCTACACCTTC

D gene: NA
J gene: TRBJ1-2
V gene: TRBV7-8
CDR3 protein: CASSFTLTRKTYGYTF
CDR3 DNA: TGTGCCAGCAGCTTCACACTTACCCGAAAGACCTATGGCTACACCTTC

D gene: NA
J gene: TRBJ2-6
V gene: TRBV12-1
CDR3 protein: CASSRVGVQSRANVLTF
CDR3 DNA: TGTGCCAGCAGCCGGGTCGGTGTACAAAGTCGGGCCAACGTCCTGACTTTC